What follows is one TCR beta chain and its context. Antigen: not known. Donors, healthy HIV-negative adults, lacked recent acute infections or vaccinations. V lost 6 bases and J 0 bases, leaving 9 bases between the germline ends. This CDR3 spans 14 amino acids. CDR1 LNHDA and CDR2 SQIVND come from the germline V gene (reference sequence). The sample originates from a study of shared clonotypes between healthy human individuals. On the study more broadly: Three plates each covered CD4 naive and memory; CD8 naive two, CD8 memory one. General study results and limits: Owing to a small donor count, the genetic and exposure-history diversity represented was limited. Clonotypes which were not shared had lower generation probabilities than clonotypes that all four donors shared.

Data came from immunoSEQ multiplex PCR; TCRdb stores just in-frame clones and leaves some out. Counted here are a few million clones, approximately 96% occurring once; the ten biggest clones make up about 0.13%. The chain uses TRBV19 and TRBJ1-5, with D unclear. Specimen: naive CD4+ T cells sorted from blood. Subset in this sample: CD45RA+ positively selected. This TCR came from a man aged 18 to 29 in good health. The CDR3 DNA follows: TGTGCCAGTAGGGCAGCCTATAGCAATCAGCCCCAGCATTTT. It specifies CASRAAYSNQPQHF.